This entry is about one T cell receptor beta chain. Antigen unknown. Looked up from germline, CDR1 is SGHAT and CDR2 is FQNNGV. CDR3 size: 15 residues. V was cut by 3 bases and J by 0 bases, with 12 bases left in between. These data belong to a study of early stage breast cancer tumors. At the level of the study: Of some 17 invasive breast tumors, about twelve were hormone receptor-positive, HER2-negative. Each sample averaged roughly 10-fold read coverage.

Sequenced by immunoSEQ multiplex PCR; TCRdb stores in-frame clones only, minus some. The data hold approximately 20,000 clones, with over 70% observed a single time. Overall study results and limits: Compared with adjacent normal breast tissue, tumors showed around 2.7-fold greater T cell density and higher clonality.

The sequenced sample was blood. The chain combines TRBV11-2 with TRBJ2-7, with no clear D. The receptor comes from an older person with breast cancer. DNA of the CDR3: TGTGCCAGCAGCTTGACTCCTAGGAGCTCCTACGAGCAGTACTTC. Its protein is CASSLTPRSSYEQYF.